The clone carrying this T cell receptor (beta chain) ranks as medium-sized. Its matching antigen is unknown. Amplification of the TCR beta CDR3 was achieved through multiplex PCR with 32 V and 13 J primers. MiXCR, run by TCRdb on the multiplex PCR reads, gives a single entry per CDR3 protein. This table holds several thousand distinct CDR3 sequences, roughly 21% found once. These data are taken from a study of immune heterogeneity within non-small cell lung tumors. Study background: The composition of the tumors was several squamous cell carcinomas, fewer than 13 non-squamous carcinomas and 1 not otherwise specified. Study results and limitations: Each patient's tumor sites shared recurring identical dominant CDR3 beta clonotypes, and individual sites also carried their own high-frequency clones. Individual patients had largely distinct high-frequency T-cell receptor beta clonotypes.

CDR1 GTSNPN and CDR2 SVGIG come from the germline V gene (reference sequence). The V gene end was trimmed by 3 bases and the J gene end by 5 bases; junction bases not matched to a gene: 10. The CDR3 is made up of 16 amino acids. Bulk tumor genomic DNA, about 570 ng per sample, was the template. Several widely spaced biopsies per primary tumor were taken during surgery. It was patients with untreated, newly diagnosed non-small cell lung cancer who underwent curative surgery. Samples were obtained from newly diagnosed non-small cell lung cancer patients who were having surgery with curative intent. The chain links TRBV30 to TRBJ1-5; the match to TRBD1 covers 10 bases. This TCR was recovered from a female donor with non-small cell lung cancer. Sequenced sample: lung tumor tissue. For the CDR3, the DNA is TGTGCCTGGAGAGAACCGACAGGGGGCTATTATCAGCCCCAGCATTTT. Translation gives CAWREPTGGYYQPQHF.